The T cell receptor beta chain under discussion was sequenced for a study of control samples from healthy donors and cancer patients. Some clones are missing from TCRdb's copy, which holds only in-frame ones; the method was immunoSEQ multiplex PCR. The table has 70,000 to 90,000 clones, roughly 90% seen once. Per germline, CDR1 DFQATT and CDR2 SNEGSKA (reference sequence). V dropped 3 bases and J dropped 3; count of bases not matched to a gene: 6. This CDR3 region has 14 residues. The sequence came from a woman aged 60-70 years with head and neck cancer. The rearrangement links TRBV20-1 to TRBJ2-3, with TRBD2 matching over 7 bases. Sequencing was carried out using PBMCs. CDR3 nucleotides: TGCAGTGCTAGTGGGGGGGTACTTACAGATACGCAGTATTTT. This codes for CSASGGVLTDTQYF.